The TCR beta chain described here comes from a study of beta chain features in type 1 diabetes. Reverse transcription of all isolated RNA meant that expressed TCRB transcripts were sequenced. Profiled with immunoSEQ multiplex PCR; TCRdb holds only in-frame clones, not every one. This table has 350,000 to 450,000 clones, roughly 13% appearing once. In its sample, this clone was seen a few times. The antigen is not known. Points from the study as a whole: Fewer junction insertions and more nucleotide deletions appeared in type 1 diabetes patients. A definitive answer on HLA type influencing TCRB rearrangement was not reached here. A moderate, significant TCRB CDR3 shortening appeared in type 1 diabetes across four CD4+ subsets.

The germline CDR1 and CDR2 sequences are ENHRY and SYGVKD. This CDR3 has 15 amino acids. Between the trimmed V and J ends, which lost 0 bases and 8 bases, there was a span of 13 bases. Sequencing was performed on naive CD4+ T cells from blood. The clonotype was recovered from a young man in good health. The chain has TRBV10-3 and TRBJ1-4, with a possible D match to TRBD1 (6 bases). This chain's CDR3 is CAISESSGTPEKLFF. Written as DNA, the CDR3 is TGTGCCATCAGTGAGTCGTCCGGGACACCAGAAAAACTGTTTTTT.